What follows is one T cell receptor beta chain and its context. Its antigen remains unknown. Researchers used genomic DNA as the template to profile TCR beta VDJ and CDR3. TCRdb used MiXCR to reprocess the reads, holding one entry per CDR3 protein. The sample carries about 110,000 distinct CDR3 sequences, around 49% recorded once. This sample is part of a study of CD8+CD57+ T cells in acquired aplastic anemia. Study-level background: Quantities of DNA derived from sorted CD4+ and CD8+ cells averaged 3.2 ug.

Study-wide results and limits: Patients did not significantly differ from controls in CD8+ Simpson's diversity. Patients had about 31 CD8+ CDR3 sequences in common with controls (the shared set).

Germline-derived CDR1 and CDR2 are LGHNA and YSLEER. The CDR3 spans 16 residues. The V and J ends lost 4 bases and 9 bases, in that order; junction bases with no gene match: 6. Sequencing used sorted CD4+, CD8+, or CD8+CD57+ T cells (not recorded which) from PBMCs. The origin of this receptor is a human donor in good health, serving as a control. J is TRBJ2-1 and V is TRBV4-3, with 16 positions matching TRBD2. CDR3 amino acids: CASSRGTSGGAGEQFF. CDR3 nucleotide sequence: TGCGCCAGCAGCCGAGGGACTAGCGGGGGGGCAGGTGAGCAGTTCTTC.